This T cell receptor (beta chain) was observed in a study of CD8 T cells in ankylosing spondylitis. Germline CDR1 MNHNY, CDR2 SVGAGI (reference sequence). The CDR3 is 11 residues long. V lost 8 bases and J lost 2, with 6 bases in between. Each CDR3 protein is one row after TCRdb ran MiXCR on the 5' RACE reads. The repertoire holds some 130,000 distinct CDR3 sequences, with roughly 11% as singletons. This clonotype has ten or more counts. What it recognizes is unknown. Broader study findings: Blood of patients with ankylosing spondylitis appeared to be characterized by a TCR beta motif of roughly eight highly homologous variants. The study looked at matched synovial fluid samples from ankylosing spondylitis patients. Disease-linked clones were reported to be significantly enriched there. Prior literature has documented some motif variants in synovial fluid and blood from reactive arthritis. Relatively rare in peripheral blood, disease-linked clones were also CD8+.

What was sequenced was blood, either unsorted or a sorted T cell fraction (not recorded which). The TCR originated in a female donor with ankylosing spondylitis or in good health (not recorded which). The rearrangement links TRBV6-6 to TRBJ2-5; D is uncertain. The DNA for the CDR3 is TGTGCCAGCGCCCAGCAAGAGACCCAGTACTTC. Its protein product is CASAQQETQYF.